The 16 T cell receptor beta chains in this list originate from one sample, sequenced in a study of T-cell memory formation after mild COVID-19. Each CDR3 protein gets one entry after TCRdb re-called the 5' RACE reads with MiXCR. The data contain 410,000 or so distinct CDR3 sequences, less than 25% of them singletons. The specimen was PBMCs or a T cell subset sorted from them (not recorded which). These receptors came from an adult woman who had mild COVID-19 (a few samples of this study predate the infection). Cell type and time point are not known.

This clonotype was seen a few times. This chain joins TRBV7-9 and TRBJ2-2; 8 nucleotides match TRBD1. This CDR3 region has 16 residues. V dropped 5 bases and J dropped 4; count of bases not matched to a gene: 9. CDR1 and CDR2 (germline): SEHNR, FQNEAQ (reference sequence). The CDR3 protein is CASSRARGRVTGELFF. CDR3 DNA sequence: TGTGCCAGCAGCCGCGCCAGGGGGCGCGTCACCGGGGAGCTGTTTTTT.

Only a few counts were recorded for this clonotype. J is TRBJ1-1 and V is TRBV9; 11 bases line up with TRBD1. The germline gives CDR1 SGDLS, CDR2 YYNGEE. With 3 bases clipped from V and 4 bases from J, the junction kept 2 bases outside the gene matches. This CDR3 has 14 residues. CDR3 coding DNA: TGTGCCAGCAGCGGGGACAGGGGGTTCACTGAAGCTTTCTTT. Translating gives CASSGDRGFTEAFF.

This clonotype has more than one count but fewer than ten. The chain has TRBV29-1 and TRBJ2-7, with 9 bases identical to TRBD2. Germline CDR1 and CDR2: SQVTM and ANQGSEA. V lost 4 bases, J lost 2 bases, and 9 bases stayed unmatched. There are 15 residues in the CDR3. The CDR3 DNA reads TGCAGCGTTGGCCGACCCCTAGCGGGACCCTACGAGCAGTACTTC. It yields the protein CSVGRPLAGPYEQYF.

This clonotype was seen only a few times. The chain combines TRBV7-2 with TRBJ2-2; maybe TRBD1 (7 bases). Germline V CDR1 and CDR2: SGHTA, FQGNSA. This CDR3 is built from 15 residues. Trimming pared 4 bases from V and 0 bases from J, leaving 9 bases between. CDR3 sequence (DNA): TGTGCCAGCAGCTGGAGGGGGCCGAACACCGGGGAGCTGTTTTTT. Its translation: CASSWRGPNTGELFF.

This clonotype was seen a handful of times. The chain carries TRBV12-5 and TRBJ2-5; perhaps TRBD2 as D (6 bases). This CDR3 comprises 19 residues. Germline CDR1 reads LGHNT; CDR2 reads FRNRAP. The V and J ends lost 0 bases and 2 bases respectively, with 22 bases between them. CDR3 amino acids: CASGLVPLLSRERQETQYF. The CDR3 nucleotides are TGTGCTAGTGGTTTGGTACCTTTATTGTCTCGGGAGCGGCAAGAGACCCAGTACTTC.

The chain couples TRBV5-5 to TRBJ1-5; 7 bases agree with TRBD1. After removal of 0 bases from V and 1 base from J, the junction contained 4 bases not matched to a gene. The CDR3 is 16 residues long. Germline CDR1 and CDR2: SGHKS and YYEKEE (reference sequence). The CDR3 DNA follows: TGTGCCAGCAGCTTGGTAACGGGACAGAGCAATCAGCCCCAGCATTTT. This encodes CASSLVTGQSNQPQHF. Using reference TRBV5-5 and TRBJ1-5 for the parts outside the CDR3, the full variable domain is DAGVTQSPTHLIKTRGQQVTLRCSPISGHKSVSWYQQVLGQGPQFIFQYYEKEERGRGNFPDRFSARQFPNYSSELNVNALLLGDSALYLCASSLVTGQSNQPQHFGDGTRLSIL.

This clonotype came up many times. The chain combines TRBV5-1 with TRBJ2-7; 10 nucleotides agree with TRBD1. The CDR3 loop spans 15 amino acids. V shed 2 bases and J 2 bases; nucleotides not matched to a gene: 4. CDR1 is SGHRS and CDR2 is YFSETQ in the germline V gene. The CDR3 loop is CASSLRTGGPYEQYF. Written as DNA, the CDR3 is TGCGCCAGCAGCTTAAGGACAGGGGGACCCTACGAGCAGTACTTC.

The chain has TRBV24-1 and TRBJ1-2; TRBD1 is a possible D gene (5 bases). This CDR3 comprises 13 residues. CDR1 and CDR2 (germline): KGHDR, SFDVKD. V lost 9 bases and J 2 bases, leaving 12 bases between the germline ends. For the CDR3, the DNA is TGTGCCACCGGAGACAGCGCGAACTATGGCTACACCTTC. Its translation: CATGDSANYGYTF.

This chain's CDR3 is CAWRTSGGFYEQYF. As DNA, the CDR3 is TGTGCCTGGAGGACTAGCGGGGGATTCTACGAGCAGTACTTC. The V call is TRBV30, the J call TRBJ2-7; 12 bases map to TRBD2. Losses at the gene ends were 3 bases for V and 3 bases for J; bases not matched to a gene: 3. Germline V lookup: CDR1 GTSNPN, CDR2 SVGIG (reference sequence). The CDR3 is 14 residues long.

J is TRBJ1-6 and V is TRBV12-3 or TRBV12-4; D may be TRBD1 (5 bases). The CDR3 runs to 14 residues. Trimming cost V 3 bases and J 7 bases, with 10 bases left between them. CDR3 sequence reads: CASSFTTVNSPLHF. As DNA, the CDR3 is TGTGCCAGCAGTTTTACGACAGTGAATTCACCCCTCCACTTT.

The V call is TRBV24-1, the J call TRBJ1-2, with a tentative D call TRBD1 (5 bases). The CDR3 is made up of 14 amino acids. Between the trimmed V and J ends, which lost 4 bases and 2 bases, there was a span of 10 bases. CDR1 is KGHDR and CDR2 is SFDVKD in the germline V gene. CDR3 in amino acids: CATSDFRVNYGYTF. The CDR3 nucleotides are TGTGCCACCAGTGACTTCAGGGTCAACTATGGCTACACCTTC.

This clonotype was observed a handful of times. The CDR3 bases are TGTGCCAGCAGTTACAGGGAGGGGCACTACGAGCAGTACTTC. Protein: CASSYREGHYEQYF. This sequence joins TRBV13 and TRBJ2-7; D possibly corresponds to TRBD2 (7 bases). Per the germline V gene, CDR1 is PRHDT and CDR2 is FYEKMQ (reference sequence). The CDR3 is 14 amino acids. V lost 6 bases, J lost 3 bases, and 15 bases lay in between.

The chain is built from TRBV12-3 or TRBV12-4 and TRBJ2-2; either TRBD1 or TRBD2 may fit D (5 bases each). This CDR3 spans 14 amino acids. Trimming took off 7 bases at V and 7 bases at J, with 16 bases between the two ends. Here the CDR3 DNA reads TGTGCCAGCAAAACGGGACCATCGGGCGGGGAGCTGTTTTTT. This encodes CASKTGPSGGELFF.

J is TRBJ2-1 and V is TRBV11-2, with D possibly matching TRBD2 (5 bases). Germline assignment: CDR1 SGHAT and CDR2 FQNNGV. CDR3 length: 13 residues. V gave up 2 bases and J gave up 6 bases, with 8 bases separating them. This CDR3 is CASSLNLANEQFF. The DNA for the CDR3 is TGTGCCAGCAGCTTAAACCTAGCCAATGAGCAGTTCTTC.

This clonotype was counted between two and nine times. The chain has TRBV7-6 and TRBJ1-1; unclear D gene. Germline lookup yields CDR1 SGHVS and CDR2 FNYEAQ. There are 14 residues in the CDR3. V lost 2 bases, J lost 2 bases, and 9 bases lay in between. CDR3 coding DNA: TGTGCCAGCAGCTTACTTGGGTCTAACACTGAAGCTTTCTTT. Translated, it gives CASSLLGSNTEAFF.

In its sample, this clonotype was seen many times. Germline and junction disagree at one end, which may indicate a read error. The gene calls are TRBV5-1 and TRBJ1-1; D is uncertain. The CDR3 has 13 residues. Germline V CDR1 and CDR2: SGHRS, YFSETQ. This CDR3 is CASSSGTNTEAFF. For the CDR3, the DNA is TGTGCCAGCAGCTCAGGAACGAACACTGAAGCTTTCTTT.